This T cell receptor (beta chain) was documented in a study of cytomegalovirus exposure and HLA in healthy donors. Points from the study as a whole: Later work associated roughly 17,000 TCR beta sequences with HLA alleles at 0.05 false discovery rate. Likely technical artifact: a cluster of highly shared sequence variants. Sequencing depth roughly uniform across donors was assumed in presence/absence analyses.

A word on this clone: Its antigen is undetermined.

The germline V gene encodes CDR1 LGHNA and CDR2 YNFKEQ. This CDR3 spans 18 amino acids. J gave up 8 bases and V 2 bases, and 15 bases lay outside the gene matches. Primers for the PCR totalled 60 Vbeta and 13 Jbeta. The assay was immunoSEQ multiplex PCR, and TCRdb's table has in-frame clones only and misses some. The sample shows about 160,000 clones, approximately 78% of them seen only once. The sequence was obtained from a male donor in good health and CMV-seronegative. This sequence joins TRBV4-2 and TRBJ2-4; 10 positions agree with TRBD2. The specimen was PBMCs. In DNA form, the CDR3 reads TGTGCCAGCAGCCAATCCGGAGCGGGAGGGCCCCGATCCCACATTCAGTACTTC. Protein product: CASSQSGAGGPRSHIQYF.